This is a list of T cell receptor beta chains from one sample in a study of blood T cell repertoires in COVID-19. Sequencing used immunoSEQ multiplex PCR; TCRdb keeps in-frame clones, though not all of them. The sample includes over 200,000 clones, roughly 85% of them seen just once. Sequences were obtained from peripheral blood. The receptors derive from a woman aged 18-35 years who had recovered from COVID-19. Both conserved end residues are part of each CDR3. A D gene is named only where the DNA matches it firmly. For some rows the clone size is stated as once, few or many, or as a class when expanded; others skip it.

D	V	size	J	DNA	CDR3
.	TRBV9	.	TRBJ2-7	TGTGCCAGCAGCGTAGACGGGAGTGGCTACGAGCAGTACTTC	CASSVDGSGYEQYF
.	TRBV7-9	.	TRBJ1-1	TGTGCCAGCAGCCTCCCGGGCAGGGGGAACACTGAAGCTTTCTTT	CASSLPGRGNTEAFF
.	TRBV4-3	.	TRBJ1-4	TGCGCCAGCAGCATCCGGGAACGGGGTGAAAAACTGTTTTTT	CASSIRERGEKLFF
.	TRBV9	.	TRBJ1-2	TGTGCCAGCAGCCGCAGCGGGGGTAATGGCTACACCTTC	CASSRSGGNGYTF
.	TRBV18	.	TRBJ1-2	TGTGCCAGCTCGGCCCAGATCGACTATGGCTACACCTTC	CASSAQIDYGYTF
.	TRBV19	.	TRBJ1-2	TGTGCCAGTAGTAGGGGCGGTTACTATGGCTACACCTTC	CASSRGGYYGYTF
.	TRBV20-1	.	TRBJ1-2	TGCAGTGCTAGTCAGGGTGTAGCCTATGGCTACACCTTC	CSASQGVAYGYTF
TRBD1	TRBV4-1	.	TRBJ2-7	TGCGCCAGCAGCCACCCGGGACAGCAGTACGAGCAGTACTTC	CASSHPGQQYEQYF
.	TRBV7-9	.	TRBJ2-5	TGTGCCAGCAGCTTTTATCTCGGAGAAGAGACCCAGTACTTC	CASSFYLGEETQYF
.	TRBV10-1	few	TRBJ2-6	TGCGCCAGCAGTGCCGGAGACAACGTCCTGACTTTC	CASSAGDNVLTF
.	TRBV5-1	.	TRBJ2-7	TGCGCCAGCAGCTTTGGCGGTACAGGGACGAGTTCCTACGAGCAGTACTTC	CASSFGGTGTSSYEQYF
TRBD1	TRBV25-1	.	TRBJ2-6	TGTGCCAGCAGTGATCCCCGGGACAGGAACTCTGGGGCCAACGTCCTGACTTTC	CASSDPRDRNSGANVLTF
.	TRBV3-1/TRBV3-2	.	TRBJ1-2	TGTGCCAGCAGAGATCAGACAGGCTACACCTTC	CASRDQTGYTF
TRBD1	TRBV4-1	.	TRBJ2-7	TGCGCCAGCAGCCAAGATCCGGGGACAGGGGATAACGAGCAGTACTTC	CASSQDPGTGDNEQYF
TRBD2	TRBV6-2/TRBV6-3	.	TRBJ2-5	TGTGCCAGCAGTTACGAGCGGGGCCCCCAAGAGACCCAGTACTTC	CASSYERGPQETQYF
TRBD1	TRBV25-1	.	TRBJ1-1	TGTGCCAGCACCAGGACAGGGGCGTACACTGAAGCTTTCTTT	CASTRTGAYTEAFF
.	TRBV7-9	.	TRBJ2-6	TGTGCCAGCAGCTCCGGGAGAGGGAGCTCTGGGGCCAACGTCCTGACTTTC	CASSSGRGSSGANVLTF
.	TRBV19	.	TRBJ2-7	TGTGCCAGTAGTGCAGGGGTCTCCTACGAGCAGTACTTC	CASSAGVSYEQYF
.	TRBV7-9	.	TRBJ2-7	TGTGCCAGCAGCTTGGCCCCGAGGGGGATAGCCTACGAGCAGTACTTC	CASSLAPRGIAYEQYF
.	TRBV15	once	TRBJ1-5	TGTGCCACCAGCCCCCGAGAGCAGGATAGCAATCAGCCCCAGCATTTT	CATSPREQDSNQPQHF
TRBD2	TRBV9	.	TRBJ2-1	TGTGCCAGCAGCGTAGGACTAGCGGGAGTCGGCAATGAGCAGTTCTTC	CASSVGLAGVGNEQFF
.	TRBV7-9	.	TRBJ1-1	TGTGCCAGCAGCTATACCCCCCCGGGGGACCACACTGAAGCTTTCTTT	CASSYTPPGDHTEAFF
.	TRBV20-1	.	TRBJ2-1	TGCCGGGTGGGTGAGCAGTTCTTC	CRVGEQFF
.	TRBV29-1	.	TRBJ1-3	TGCAGCGTTGAAGATACAGGCTTCTCTGGAAACACCATATATTTT	CSVEDTGFSGNTIYF
TRBD1	TRBV5-4	.	TRBJ1-1	TGTGCCAGCAGCCCACTAGGGGGCCCCACTGAAGCTTTCTTT	CASSPLGGPTEAFF
TRBD1	TRBV11-2	.	TRBJ1-4	TGTGCCAGCAGCGCTCAGGGGGTGACGAATGAAAAACTGTTTTTT	CASSAQGVTNEKLFF
TRBD2	TRBV4-1	.	TRBJ2-7	TGCGCCAGCAGCCAAATCCCCGGGACTAGCGGGACCTACGAGCAGTACTTC	CASSQIPGTSGTYEQYF